This T cell receptor beta chain came from a study of cytomegalovirus exposure and HLA in healthy donors. Study results and limitations: The authors later found HLA-associated TCR beta chains more clonally expanded than equally common others.

The primer mix had 60 Vbeta and 13 Jbeta primers. Profiling relied on immunoSEQ multiplex PCR, and the TCRdb table lists in-frame clones only, not all of them. The table records approximately 290,000 clones, over 70% of them present only once. The table lists this clone with a count of one. Its matching antigen is unknown. This CDR3 is 13 amino acids long. Looked up from germline, CDR1 is KGHSH and CDR2 is LQKENI. The germline V and J ends were trimmed by 1 base and 4 bases, with 8 bases remaining between them. The rearrangement links TRBV18 to TRBJ2-7; D call uncertain. Material: PBMCs. The source of this sequence is a girl under 10 years old in good health and CMV-seronegative. In DNA, the CDR3 is TGTGCCAGCTCACCACGGGCAGAGTACGAGCAGTACTTC. It yields the protein CASSPRAEYEQYF.